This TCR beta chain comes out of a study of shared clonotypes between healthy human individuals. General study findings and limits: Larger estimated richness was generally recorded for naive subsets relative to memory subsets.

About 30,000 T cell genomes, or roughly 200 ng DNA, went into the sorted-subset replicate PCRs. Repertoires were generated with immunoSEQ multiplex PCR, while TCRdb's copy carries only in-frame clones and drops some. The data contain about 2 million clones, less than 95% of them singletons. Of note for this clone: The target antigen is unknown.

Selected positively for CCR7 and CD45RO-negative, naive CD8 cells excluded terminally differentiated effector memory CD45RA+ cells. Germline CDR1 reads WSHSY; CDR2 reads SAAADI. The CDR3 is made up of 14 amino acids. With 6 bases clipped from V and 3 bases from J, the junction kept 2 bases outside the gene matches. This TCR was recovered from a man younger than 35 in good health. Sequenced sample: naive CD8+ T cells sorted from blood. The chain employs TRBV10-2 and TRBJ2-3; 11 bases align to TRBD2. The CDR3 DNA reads TGCGCCAGCAGACTAGCGGGAGCAACAGATACGCAGTATTTT. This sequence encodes CASRLAGATDTQYF.